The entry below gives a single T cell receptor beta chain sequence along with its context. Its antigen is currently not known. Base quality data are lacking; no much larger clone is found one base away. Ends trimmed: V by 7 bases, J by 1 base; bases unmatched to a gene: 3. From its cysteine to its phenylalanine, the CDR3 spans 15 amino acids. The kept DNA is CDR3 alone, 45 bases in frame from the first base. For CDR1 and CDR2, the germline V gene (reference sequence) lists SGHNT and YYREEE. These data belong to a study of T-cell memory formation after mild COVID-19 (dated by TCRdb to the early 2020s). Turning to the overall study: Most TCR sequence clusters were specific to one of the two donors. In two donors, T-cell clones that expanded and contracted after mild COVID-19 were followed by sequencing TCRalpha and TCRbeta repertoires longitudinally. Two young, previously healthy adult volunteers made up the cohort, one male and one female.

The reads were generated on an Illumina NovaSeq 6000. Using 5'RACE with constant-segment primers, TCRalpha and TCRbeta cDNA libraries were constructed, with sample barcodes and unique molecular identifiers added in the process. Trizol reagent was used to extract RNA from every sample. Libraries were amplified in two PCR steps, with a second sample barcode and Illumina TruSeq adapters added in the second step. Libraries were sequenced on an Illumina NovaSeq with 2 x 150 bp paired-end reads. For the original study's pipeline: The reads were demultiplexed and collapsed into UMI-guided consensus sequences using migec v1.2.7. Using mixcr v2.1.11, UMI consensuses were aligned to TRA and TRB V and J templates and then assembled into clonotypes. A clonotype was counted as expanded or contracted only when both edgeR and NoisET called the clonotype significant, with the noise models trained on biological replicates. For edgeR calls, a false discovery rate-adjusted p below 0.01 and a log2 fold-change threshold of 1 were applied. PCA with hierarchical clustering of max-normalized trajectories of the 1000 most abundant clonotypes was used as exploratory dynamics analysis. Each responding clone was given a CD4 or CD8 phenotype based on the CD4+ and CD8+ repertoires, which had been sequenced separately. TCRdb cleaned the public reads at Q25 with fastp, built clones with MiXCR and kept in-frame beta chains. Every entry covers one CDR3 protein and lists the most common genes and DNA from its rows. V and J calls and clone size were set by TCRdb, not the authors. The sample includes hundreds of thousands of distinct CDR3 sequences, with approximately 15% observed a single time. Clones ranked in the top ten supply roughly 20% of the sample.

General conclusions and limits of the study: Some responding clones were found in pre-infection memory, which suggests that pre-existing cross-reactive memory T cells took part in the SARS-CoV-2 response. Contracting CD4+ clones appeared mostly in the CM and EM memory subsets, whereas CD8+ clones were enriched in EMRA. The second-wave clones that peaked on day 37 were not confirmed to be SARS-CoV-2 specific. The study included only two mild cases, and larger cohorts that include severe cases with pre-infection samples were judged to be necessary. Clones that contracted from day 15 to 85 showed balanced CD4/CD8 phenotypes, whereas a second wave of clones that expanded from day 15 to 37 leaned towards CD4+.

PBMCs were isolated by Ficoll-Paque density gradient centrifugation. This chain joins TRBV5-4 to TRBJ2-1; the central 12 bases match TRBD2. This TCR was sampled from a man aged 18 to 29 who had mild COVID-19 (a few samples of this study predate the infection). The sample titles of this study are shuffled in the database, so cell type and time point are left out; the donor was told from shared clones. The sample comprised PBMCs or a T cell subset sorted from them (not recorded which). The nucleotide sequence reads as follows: TGTGCCAGCCAACTAGCGGGGGGTTCCTACAATGAGCAGTTCTTC. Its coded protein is CASQLAGGSYNEQFF.